The 18 T cell receptor beta chains presented below share a single source sample, sequenced in a study of cytomegalovirus exposure and HLA in healthy donors. PCR used 60 Vbeta primers and 13 Jbeta primers. Profiling relied on immunoSEQ multiplex PCR, and the TCRdb table lists in-frame clones only, not all of them. The table lists some 160,000 clones. Sequenced: PBMCs. Receptors originate from a man under 40 in good health and CMV-seronegative.

This CDR3 reads CASSLDYSSGNTIYF. CDR3 bases: TGTGCCAGCAGCTTGGATTATAGCTCTGGAAACACCATATATTTT. The genes are TRBV5-5 and TRBJ1-3, with unresolved D. V gave up 0 bases and J gave up 0 bases, with 7 bases separating them. The V gene's germline CDR1 is SGHKS and CDR2 YYEKEE (reference sequence). The CDR3 runs to 15 residues. Using reference TRBV5-5 and TRBJ1-3 for the parts outside the CDR3, the full variable domain is DAGVTQSPTHLIKTRGQQVTLRCSPISGHKSVSWYQQVLGQGPQFIFQYYEKEERGRGNFPDRFSARQFPNYSSELNVNALLLGDSALYLCASSLDYSSGNTIYFGEGSWLTVV.

The CDR3 protein is CASSEVPGSGNTIYF. The CDR3, as DNA: TGTGCCAGCAGTGAAGTACCGGGGTCAGGAAACACCATATATTTT. The rearrangement uses TRBV6-1 and TRBJ1-3; no reliable D call. V was clipped by 1 base and J by 4 bases, with 11 bases between them. The CDR3 spans 15 residues. CDR1 is MNHNS, CDR2 SASEGT, per germline.

V usage is TRBV10-3 and J usage is TRBJ2-4; TRBD1 is a possible D gene (5 bases). The germline CDR1 and CDR2 sequences are ENHRY and SYGVKD. V gave up 6 bases and J gave up 6 bases, with 12 bases separating them. This CDR3 contains 13 residues. CDR3 amino acids: CAIRGAAGNIQYF. In DNA form, the CDR3 reads TGTGCCATCAGAGGGGCGGCCGGAAACATTCAGTACTTC.

The J gene is TRBJ1-5, the V gene TRBV10-1, with D hard to call. Germline assignment: CDR1 WNHNN and CDR2 SYGVQD (reference sequence). The CDR3 is 15 amino acids. V lost 0 bases and J 7 bases, leaving 13 bases between the germline ends. This chain's CDR3 is CASSESLGEEQPQHF. CDR3 sequence (DNA): TGCGCCAGCAGTGAGTCGTTGGGAGAAGAACAGCCCCAGCATTTT.

The chain links TRBV4-3 to TRBJ2-7, with 7 bases aligning to TRBD1. The germline V gene encodes CDR1 LGHNA and CDR2 YSLEER. The CDR3 runs to 15 residues. V gave up 0 bases and J gave up 6 bases; unmatched junction bases: 8. The DNA for the CDR3 is TGCGCCAGCAGCCAAGAGTGGACGACAGGGACCGAGCAGTACTTC. Translation: CASSQEWTTGTEQYF.

The chain uses TRBV5-4 and TRBJ2-7, with D unclear. There are 14 residues in the CDR3. Germline V gives CDR1 SGHNT, CDR2 YYREEE (reference sequence). V lost 3 bases and J lost 2, with 12 bases in between. The CDR3, as DNA: TGTGCCAGCAGCTCCATAGAGGTCGCCTACGAGCAGTACTTC. Protein: CASSSIEVAYEQYF.

The V call is TRBV10-1, the J call TRBJ2-1; 8 bases are a match to TRBD2. The CDR3 contains 12 residues. Germline lookup yields CDR1 WNHNN and CDR2 SYGVQD (reference sequence). Trimming removed 9 bases from V and 3 bases from J; junction bases left unmatched: 1. The CDR3 spells CASTSGYNEQFF. CDR3 bases: TGCGCCAGTACTAGCGGCTACAATGAGCAGTTCTTC.

The chain carries TRBV6-5 and TRBJ2-7; 7 bases map to TRBD1. The CDR3 consists of 14 residues. The germline gives CDR1 MNHEY, CDR2 SVGAGI. Trimming removed 6 bases from V and 3 bases from J; junction bases left unmatched: 8. The CDR3 loop is CASSQQGISYEQYF. The CDR3 DNA reads TGTGCCAGCAGCCAACAGGGGATTAGCTACGAGCAGTACTTC.

The gene calls are TRBV27 and TRBJ1-2, with 7 bases aligning to TRBD1. Germline V gene sequence: CDR1 MNHEY, CDR2 SMNVEV (reference sequence). The ends lost 6 bases at V and 5 bases at J; junction bases unmatched: 12. The CDR3 is 15 residues long. CDR3 bases: TGTGCCAGCAGAGGGACAGAGGGCATGGGGTATGGCTACACCTTC. Residues: CASRGTEGMGYGYTF.

The chain has TRBV5-6 and TRBJ2-7; TRBD1 agrees at 9 bases. In germline, CDR1 is SGHDT, CDR2 YYEEEE. With V trimmed by 5 bases and J by 7 bases, 10 bases remained unmatched. The CDR3 loop spans 14 amino acids. CDR3 residues: CASSLRGQGGEQYF. CDR3 DNA sequence: TGTGCCAGCAGTTTAAGGGGACAGGGAGGGGAGCAGTACTTC.

V and J are TRBV6-1 and TRBJ1-1; D is possibly TRBD1 (5 bases). Trimming took off 6 bases at V and 4 bases at J, with 12 bases between the two ends. This CDR3 is built from 13 residues. Germline CDR1 is MNHNS and CDR2 is SASEGT. The CDR3 DNA reads as TGTGCCAGCAGCTATCAGGGAACCACTGAAGCTTTCTTT. Translation gives CASSYQGTTEAFF.

The chain uses TRBV25-1 and TRBJ2-5; a weak D match, TRBD2 (6 bases). Germline CDR1 and CDR2: MGHDK and SYGVNS. This CDR3 region has 15 residues. The V gene lost 6 bases and the J gene lost 3 bases, with 17 bases spanning the gap. CDR3 protein: CASSPGWRAEETQYF. The CDR3 nucleotides read TGTGCCAGCAGCCCCGGGTGGAGGGCCGAAGAGACCCAGTACTTC.

This chain links TRBV29-1 with TRBJ2-1, with D possibly matching TRBD2 (6 bases). The V gene's germline CDR1 is SQVTM and CDR2 ANQGSEA. The ends were cut back, 1 base at V and 7 bases at J, with 11 bases in the middle. This CDR3 is 13 amino acids long. The CDR3 DNA reads TGCAGCGTTGAAGGGGCAGGGAGGAATGAGCAGTTCTTC. Translating it yields CSVEGAGRNEQFF.

The genes are TRBV28 and TRBJ1-4; weak D call: TRBD1 (6 bases). Trimming stripped 4 bases from V and 15 bases from J, with 15 bases between. The CDR3 is 12 residues long. Germline CDR1 MDHEN, CDR2 SYDVKM. CDR3 sequence: CASSSRGGRVFF. CDR3 DNA: TGTGCCAGCAGTTCCCGAGGGGGGAGGGTGTTTTTT.

This chain connects TRBV5-4 to TRBJ1-1; 9 bases are a match to TRBD1. With V trimmed by 4 bases and J by 0 bases, 4 bases remained unmatched. The CDR3 length is 15 residues. Germline V gene data show CDR1 as SGHNT and CDR2 as YYREEE (reference sequence). CDR3 amino acids: CASSDRDRVNTEAFF. The CDR3 DNA reads as TGTGCCAGCAGCGACCGGGACAGGGTGAACACTGAAGCTTTCTTT. The full variable domain, in which reference TRBV5-4 and TRBJ1-1 provide the parts outside the CDR3, is ETGVTQSPTHLIKTRGQQVTLRCSSQSGHNTVSWYQQALGQGPQFIFQYYREEENGRGNFPPRFSGLQFPNYSSELNVNALELDDSALYLCASSDRDRVNTEAFFGQGTRLTVV.

The rearrangement joins TRBV5-6 to TRBJ2-4; 8 bases line up with TRBD2. The V and J ends lost 5 bases and 5 bases, in that order; junction bases with no gene match: 3. Germline CDR1 SGHDT, CDR2 YYEEEE. The CDR3 extends over 13 amino acids. Here the CDR3 reads CASSSRGENIQYF. CDR3 DNA sequence: TGTGCCAGCAGTTCGCGGGGGGAAAACATTCAGTACTTC.

Note on this clone: The same CDR3 can be traced to other DNA sequences in this sample. The chain uses TRBV6-5 and TRBJ2-1; 7 bases align to TRBD1. From germline, CDR1 is MNHEY and CDR2 SVGAGI. With 4 bases clipped from V and 6 bases from J, the junction kept 9 bases outside the gene matches. This CDR3 has 15 residues. CDR3 sequence reads: CASSSRRDSANEQFF. CDR3 nucleotide sequence: TGTGCCAGCAGTTCACGCCGGGACAGCGCCAATGAGCAGTTCTTC.

The chain carries TRBV29-1 and TRBJ2-1; 13 bases align to TRBD2. Germline CDR1 reads SQVTM; CDR2 reads ANQGSEA. V shed 5 bases and J 8 bases; nucleotides not matched to a gene: 9. CDR3 length equals 15 residues. CDR3 residues: CSVPLGTSGTDEQFF. CDR3 DNA: TGCAGCGTTCCGCTAGGGACTAGCGGGACCGATGAGCAGTTCTTC.